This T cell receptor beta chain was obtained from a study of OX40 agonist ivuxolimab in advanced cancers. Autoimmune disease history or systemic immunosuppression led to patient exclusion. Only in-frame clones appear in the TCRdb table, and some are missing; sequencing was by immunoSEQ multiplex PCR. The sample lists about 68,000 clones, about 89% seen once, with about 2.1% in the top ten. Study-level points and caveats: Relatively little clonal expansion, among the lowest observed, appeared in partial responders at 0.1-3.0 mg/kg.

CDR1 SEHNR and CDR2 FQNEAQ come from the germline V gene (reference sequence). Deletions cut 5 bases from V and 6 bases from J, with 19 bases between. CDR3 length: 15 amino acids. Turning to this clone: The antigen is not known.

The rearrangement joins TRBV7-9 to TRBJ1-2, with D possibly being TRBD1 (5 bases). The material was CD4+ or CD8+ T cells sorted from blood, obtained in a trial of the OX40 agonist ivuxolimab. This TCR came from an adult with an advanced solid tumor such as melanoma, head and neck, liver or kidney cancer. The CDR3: CASSAWLQGVDGYTF. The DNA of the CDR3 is TGTGCCAGCAGCGCGTGGCTCCAGGGAGTGGATGGCTACACCTTC.